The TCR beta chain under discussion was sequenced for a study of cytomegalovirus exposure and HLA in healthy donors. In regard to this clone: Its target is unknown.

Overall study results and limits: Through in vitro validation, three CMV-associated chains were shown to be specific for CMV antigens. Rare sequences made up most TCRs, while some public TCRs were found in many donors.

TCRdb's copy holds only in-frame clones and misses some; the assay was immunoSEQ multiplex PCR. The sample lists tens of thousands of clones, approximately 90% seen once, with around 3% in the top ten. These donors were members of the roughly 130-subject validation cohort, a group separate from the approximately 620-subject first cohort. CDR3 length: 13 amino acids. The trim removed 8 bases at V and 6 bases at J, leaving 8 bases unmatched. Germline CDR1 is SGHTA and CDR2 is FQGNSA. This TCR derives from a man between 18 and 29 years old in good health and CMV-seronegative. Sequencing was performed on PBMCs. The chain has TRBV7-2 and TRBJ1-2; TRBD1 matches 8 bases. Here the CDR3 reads CASGEDRADGYTF. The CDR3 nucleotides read TGTGCCAGCGGAGAGGACAGGGCTGATGGCTACACCTTC.